The clone carrying this T cell receptor (beta chain) was counted at least ten times. The entry originates in a study of T cells in Graves' hyperthyroidism and ophthalmopathy. This CDR3 is built from 14 residues. The junction had 1 base not matched to a gene; V was cut back by 4 bases and J by 4 bases. Germline CDR1 is SNHLY and CDR2 is FYNNEI. No progression to ophthalmopathy during 18 months of follow-up defined stable disease. An approximately 9.4 ml volume of fresh peripheral blood provided the PBMCs. TCR beta CDR3 sequences were amplified from RNA transcripts. With the HTBI primer set, the TCR CDR3 went through a first round of RT-PCR. TCRdb redid the calling of the multiplex PCR reads with MiXCR, one entry per CDR3 protein. The repertoire holds under 400,000 distinct CDR3 sequences, with less than 15% as singletons.

The V call is TRBV2, the J call TRBJ1-5, with TRBD1 identical over 10 bases. The TCR comes from a woman aged 18-29 years with Graves' hyperthyroidism. The sample comprised blood. The CDR3 bases are TGTGCCAGCAGTGGGACAGGGGGTAATCAGCCCCAGCATTTT. Its translation: CASSGTGGNQPQHF. Full variable domain (missing parts from reference TRBV2 and TRBJ1-5): EPEVTQTPSHQVTQMGQEVILRCVPISNHLYFYWYRQILGQKVEFLVSFYNNEISEKSEIFDDQFSVERPDGSNFTLKIRSTKLEDSAMYFCASSGTGGNQPQHFGDGTRLSIL.